A selection of T cell receptor beta chains follows, all from one sample in a study of neurological immune-mediated disorders. Each CDR3 protein is one row after TCRdb ran MiXCR on the 5' RACE reads. The sample records some 77,000 distinct CDR3 sequences, roughly an eighth being singletons. Sample: PBMCs. Every receptor here comes from a female donor with HTLV-1-associated myelopathy (HAM/TSP). Both conserved end residues are part of each CDR3.

v_gene	j_gene	CDR3aa
TRBV5-6	TRBJ2-1	CASSLGQGGSYNEQFF
TRBV5-1	TRBJ2-1	CASSYVVSYNEQFF
TRBV5-1	TRBJ1-3	CASSLEQERNTIYF
TRBV7-2	TRBJ2-1	CASGDRQYNEQFF
TRBV12-3/TRBV12-4	TRBJ2-2	CASSFRQQNTGGLFF
TRBV5-1	TRBJ2-3	CASSQGADTDTQYF
TRBV3-1	TRBJ2-1	CASSQDIWGTDSIDEQFF
TRBV12-3/TRBV12-4	TRBJ2-7	CASSLGDSTYEQYF
TRBV12-3/TRBV12-4	TRBJ1-6	CASSLGRGRNSPLHF
TRBV15	TRBJ2-1	CATSRDRTSGGKNEQFF
TRBV28	TRBJ1-2	CASSLGTGDYGYTF
TRBV10-2	TRBJ2-3	CASSPSVTGGGDTQYF
TRBV14	TRBJ1-5	CASSLYSNQPQHF
TRBV5-1	TRBJ2-7	CASSLGAGVDEQYF
TRBV4-2	TRBJ1-6	CASSHTLSGGSYNSPLHF
TRBV12-3/TRBV12-4	TRBJ2-7	CASSPSDRDNYEQYF
TRBV18	TRBJ2-7	CASSPGDLAGPYEQYF
TRBV5-1	TRBJ1-4	CASSPGMVTVNEKLFF
TRBV5-1	TRBJ1-1	CASSFQGGHPTEAFF
TRBV5-1	TRBJ1-1	CASTGTENTEAFF
TRBV7-8	TRBJ2-3	CASSLVGGLTQYF
TRBV6-5	TRBJ2-1	CASRVRDGAAGLAYEQFF
TRBV7-3	TRBJ2-2	CASSLSTAGGELFF
TRBV5-1	TRBJ2-1	CASRLGQYNEQFF
TRBV7-9	TRBJ2-5	CASETGGPEEFQETQYF
TRBV6-5	TRBJ2-3	CASSYSRAASTDTQYF
TRBV15	TRBJ2-6	CATSRVLSSGANVLTF
TRBV15	TRBJ1-5	CATSSGRDYRGGQPQHF
TRBV20-1	TRBJ1-2	CSANQGESGYTF
TRBV2	TRBJ2-3	CASSGPGTSTDTQYF
TRBV9	TRBJ2-1	CASSVGTVNNEQFF
TRBV12-3/TRBV12-4	TRBJ1-2	CASSLRTGLWGGYTF
TRBV20-1	TRBJ2-7	CSAKSDSGAYEQYF
TRBV7-9	TRBJ2-3	CASSLGVRGGPTDTQYF
TRBV7-2	TRBJ2-7	CASSRTYSSYEQYF
TRBV12-3/TRBV12-4	TRBJ2-5	CASSPTTSGGSETQYF
TRBV5-1	TRBJ1-2	CASSLDVSEEGYTF
TRBV7-2	TRBJ1-2	CASSPWGTGMGRRGYTF
TRBV14	TRBJ2-5	CASSQGRPLETQYF
TRBV19	TRBJ2-1	CASSMRLAGDNEQFF